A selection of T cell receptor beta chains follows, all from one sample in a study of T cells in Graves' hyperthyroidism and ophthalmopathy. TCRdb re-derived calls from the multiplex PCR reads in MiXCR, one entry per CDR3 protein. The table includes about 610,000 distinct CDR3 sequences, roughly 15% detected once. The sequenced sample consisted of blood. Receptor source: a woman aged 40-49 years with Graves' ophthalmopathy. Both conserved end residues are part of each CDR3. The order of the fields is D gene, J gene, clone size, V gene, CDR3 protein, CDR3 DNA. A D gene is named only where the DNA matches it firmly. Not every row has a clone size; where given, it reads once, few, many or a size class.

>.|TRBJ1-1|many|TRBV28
CASSLWEVGWNTEAFF
TGTGCCAGTTCCCTTTGGGAGGTAGGTTGGAACACTGAAGCTTTCTTT
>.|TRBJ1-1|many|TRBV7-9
CASIEQGDTEAFF
TGTGCCAGCATCGAACAGGGTGACACTGAAGCTTTCTTT
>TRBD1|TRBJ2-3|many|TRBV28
CASSPGQGGIDTQYF
TGTGCCAGCAGTCCCGGACAGGGTGGGATAGATACGCAGTATTTT
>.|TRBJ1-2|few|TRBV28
CASNLQGGGYTF
TGTGCCAGCAATTTACAGGGTGGAGGCTACACCTTC
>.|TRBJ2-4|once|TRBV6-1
CASSEAVTVVGTGKNIQYF
TGTGCCAGCAGTGAAGCGGTTACCGTCGTGGGGACGGGCAAAAACATTCAGTACTTC
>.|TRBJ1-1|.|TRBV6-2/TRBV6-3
CASSYAVLNTEAFF
TGTGCCAGCAGTTACGCAGTACTGAACACTGAAGCTTTCTTT
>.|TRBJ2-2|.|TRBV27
CASSLLFGELFF
TGTGCCAGCAGTTTACTCTTCGGGGAGCTGTTTTTT
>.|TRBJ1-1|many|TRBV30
CAWSIQGSEAFF
TGTGCCTGGAGTATACAGGGCAGTGAAGCTTTCTTT
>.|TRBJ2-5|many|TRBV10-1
CASSRDKQETQYF
TGCGCCAGCAGCCGGGACAAACAAGAGACCCAGTACTTC
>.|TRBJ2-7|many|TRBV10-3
CAISESLTAYEQYF
TGTGCCATCAGTGAGTCGCTAACAGCTTACGAGCAGTACTTC